A single TCR beta chain is shown here with its context. This specimen comes from a study of OX40 agonist ivuxolimab in advanced cancers. Germline V gives CDR1 SNHLY, CDR2 FYNNEI. This CDR3 spans 15 amino acids. After removal of 7 bases from V and 7 bases from J, the junction contained 9 bases not matched to a gene. Produced via immunoSEQ multiplex PCR; TCRdb's table is partial and in-frame only. The sample contains approximately 77,000 clones, under 90% of which appear only once. The receptor was isolated from an adult with an advanced solid tumor such as melanoma, head and neck, liver or kidney cancer. The chain links TRBV2 to TRBJ2-4, with 11 bases that match TRBD1. The sequences come from CD4+ or CD8+ T cells sorted from blood, collected in a trial of the OX40 agonist ivuxolimab. The chain's CDR3 is CASKSRTGGENIQYF. As DNA, the CDR3 is TGTGCCAGCAAGAGTCGGACAGGGGGCGAGAACATTCAGTACTTC.